A single sample is the source of the 8 T cell receptor beta chains below, sequenced in a study of blood T cell repertoires in COVID-19. Generated by immunoSEQ multiplex PCR, the TCRdb table keeps only in-frame clones and is missing some. This sample has 250,000 to 350,000 clones; about 90% occur once, and the top ten carry over 3.5%. Source material: PBMCs or T cells enriched from blood (not recorded which). All receptors derive from a woman aged 18-29 years with acute COVID-19.

V and J are TRBV9 and TRBJ1-6; no clear D gene. Germline V gene data show CDR1 as SGDLS and CDR2 as YYNGEE. The CDR3 loop spans 15 amino acids. V lost 5 bases to trimming and J lost 1 base, with 10 bases between them. The CDR3 coding sequence is TGTGCCAGCAGTGGACGAGGGTCCTATAATTCACCCCTCCACTTT. The encoded protein is CASSGRGSYNSPLHF.

The chain links TRBV5-8 to TRBJ2-2; 8 bases are a match to TRBD2. The germline CDR1 and CDR2 sequences are SGHTS and YDEGEE. The CDR3 runs 17 residues. V shed 0 bases, J shed 1 base, and the junction held 5 bases outside the gene matches. CDR3 amino acids: CASSLESTSGNTGELFF. The CDR3 coding sequence is TGTGCCAGCAGCTTGGAATCCACTAGCGGGAACACCGGGGAGCTGTTTTTT.

The V and J genes are TRBV7-2 and TRBJ1-4, with TRBD1 matching 7 bases. V was clipped by 0 bases and J by 7 bases; unmatched bases: 8. The CDR3 has 16 residues. Germline V CDR1 and CDR2: SGHTA, FQGNSA. CDR3 protein: CASSLAQTGSGEKLFF. CDR3 in DNA: TGTGCCAGCAGCTTAGCCCAGACAGGGAGCGGTGAAAAACTGTTTTTT.

This clone was seen a single time. The chain carries TRBV2 and TRBJ2-7; possible D gene TRBD2, 5 bases. V was shortened by 1 base and J by 5 bases, with 12 bases between the two germline ends. The CDR3 covers 14 residues. Germline CDR1 and CDR2: SNHLY and FYNNEI. The CDR3 is CASSEGGSLHEQYF. The CDR3 DNA sequence: TGTGCCAGCAGTGAAGGAGGGAGTCTACACGAGCAGTACTTC.

This clone was observed once. The chain recombines TRBV28 with TRBJ2-7; no definite D call. The V and J ends lost 5 bases and 3 bases respectively, with 8 bases between them. Germline V gene data show CDR1 as MDHEN and CDR2 as SYDVKM. CDR3 length: 12 amino acids. The CDR3 nucleotides read TGTGCCAGCAGTCGAGATCACTACGAGCAGTACTTC. Translation gives CASSRDHYEQYF.

The genes are TRBV5-6 and TRBJ2-2; TRBD2 matches 9 bases. CDR1 is SGHDT, CDR2 YYEEEE, per germline. V lost 6 bases, J lost 6 bases, and 18 bases stayed unmatched. The CDR3 is made up of 18 amino acids. The CDR3 loop is CASTRGGGRAGSAGELFF. In DNA form, the CDR3 reads TGTGCCAGCACCCGTGGGGGCGGGAGGGCCGGGTCGGCCGGGGAGCTGTTTTTT.

The chain links TRBV19 to TRBJ2-7, with D perhaps TRBD1 (5 bases). The germline CDR1 and CDR2 sequences are LNHDA and SQIVND (reference sequence). CDR3 size: 14 residues. The ends were cut back, 4 bases at V and 0 bases at J, with 10 bases in the middle. CDR3 protein: CASSKVGDSYEQYF. In nucleotides, the CDR3 is TGTGCCAGTAGTAAGGTAGGGGACTCCTACGAGCAGTACTTC.

The V gene is TRBV28, the J gene TRBJ2-7; D may be TRBD1 (7 bases). CDR3 length: 16 residues. V lost 5 bases, J lost 2 bases, and 19 bases lay in between. In germline, CDR1 is MDHEN, CDR2 SYDVKM. CDR3 in DNA: TGTGCCAGCAGTCTGATAGCAGGGGGGCTGACCTACGAGCAGTACTTC. This gives the protein CASSLIAGGLTYEQYF.